The sequence of this TCR beta chain was determined in a study of patients and donors after allogeneic stem cell transplantation. This clonotype has only a few counts. The CDR3 sequence is 17 residues long. The germline gives CDR1 SGHTA, CDR2 FQGNSA. J gave up 7 bases and V 0 bases, and 6 bases lay outside the gene matches. In TCRdb, the RT-PCR reads were re-called with MiXCR into one record per CDR3 protein. Among approximately 200,000 distinct CDR3 sequences listed, over 12% were seen once. This clonotype was sampled from a human donor who was either an allogeneic HSCT recipient or a stem cell or donor lymphocyte infusion donor (not recorded which). It is not recorded whose cells these are; they may come from a transplant donor. The chain uses TRBV7-2 and TRBJ2-1; TRBD2 aligns across 13 bases. The sequenced sample was blood, either unsorted or a sorted T cell fraction (not recorded which). CDR3 bases: TGTGCCAGCAGCTTAGCGGGGACGACTAGCGGGGGGAATGAGCAGTTCTTC. This sequence encodes CASSLAGTTSGGNEQFF.